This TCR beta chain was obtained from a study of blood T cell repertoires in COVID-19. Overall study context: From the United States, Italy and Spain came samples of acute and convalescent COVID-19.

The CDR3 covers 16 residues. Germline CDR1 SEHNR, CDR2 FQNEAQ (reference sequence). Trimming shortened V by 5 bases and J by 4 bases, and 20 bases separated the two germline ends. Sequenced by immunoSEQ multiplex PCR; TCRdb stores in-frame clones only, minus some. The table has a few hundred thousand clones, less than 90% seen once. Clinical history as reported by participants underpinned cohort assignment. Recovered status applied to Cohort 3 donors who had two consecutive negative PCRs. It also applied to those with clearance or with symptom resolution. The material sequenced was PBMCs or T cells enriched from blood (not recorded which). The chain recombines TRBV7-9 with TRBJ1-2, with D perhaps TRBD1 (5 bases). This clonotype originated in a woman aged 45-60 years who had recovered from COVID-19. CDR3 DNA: TGTGCCAGCAGCGCGTACCTGACAGACCCTTCCTATGGCTACACCTTC. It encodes CASSAYLTDPSYGYTF.